These 15 T cell receptor beta chains were all obtained from the same sample, sequenced in a study of blood T cell repertoires in COVID-19. The table came from immunoSEQ multiplex PCR; TCRdb's copy has only in-frame clones and leaves some out. The profile shows some 120,000 clones, around 78% of them singletons. Input material: peripheral blood. The receptor set was obtained from a man aged 30-40 years with acute or convalescent COVID-19.

The V call is TRBV6-4, the J call TRBJ1-2; D unclear. There are 14 residues in the CDR3. Trimming stripped 8 bases from V and 2 bases from J, with 15 bases between. Looked up from germline, CDR1 is MRHNA and CDR2 is SNTAGT. The CDR3 loop is CASQPALTNYGYTF. CDR3 sequence (DNA): TGTGCCAGCCAGCCAGCCCTGACAAACTATGGCTACACCTTC.

This clone was seen more than once but under ten times. The chain carries TRBV20-1 and TRBJ1-1; D possibly corresponds to TRBD1 (6 bases). The V gene lost 0 bases and the J gene lost 12 bases, with 11 bases spanning the gap. CDR1 is DFQATT, CDR2 SNEGSKA, per germline (reference sequence). The length of the CDR3 is 11 residues. This chain's CDR3 is CSARDIQGTFF. The DNA of the CDR3 is TGCAGTGCTAGAGATATCCAGGGGACTTTCTTT.

The count of this clone is one. This rearrangement joins TRBV13 to TRBJ1-5; weak D call: TRBD1 (6 bases). Per germline, CDR1 PRHDT and CDR2 FYEKMQ (reference sequence). The CDR3 contains 15 residues. Trimming shortened V by 0 bases and J by 2 bases, and 8 bases separated the two germline ends. In DNA, the CDR3 is TGTGCCAGCAGCTTAGGGGCAGGGGGCAATCAGCCCCAGCATTTT. It yields the protein CASSLGAGGNQPQHF. Filled out from reference TRBV13 and TRBJ1-5, the complete variable domain reads AAGVIQSPRHLIKEKRETATLKCYPIPRHDTVYWYQQGPGQDPQFLISFYEKMQSDKGSIPDRFSAQQFSDYHSELNMSSLELGDSALYFCASSLGAGGNQPQHFGDGTRLSIL.

The chain is built from TRBV12-3 or TRBV12-4 and TRBJ1-4; tentatively, D is TRBD1 (6 bases). CDR3 length: 13 residues. The V gene lost 6 bases and the J gene lost 7 bases, with 12 bases spanning the gap. CDR3 DNA: TGTGCCAGCAGCCAGGGGTCTAGTGAAAAACTGTTTTTT. This gives the protein CASSQGSSEKLFF.

The gene calls are TRBV29-1 and TRBJ1-1; D ambiguous. The V end was cut by 8 bases, the J end by 1 base, with 8 bases between. This CDR3 comprises 11 residues. Germline V gene lookup returns CDR1 SQVTM and CDR2 ANQGSEA. In DNA form, the CDR3 reads TGCAGCACTTACGAGAACACTGAAGCTTTCTTT. Translation gives CSTYENTEAFF.

The CDR3 reads CASTGIRGETYEQYF. CDR3 coding DNA: TGTGCCAGCACGGGGATACGGGGGGAAACCTACGAGCAGTACTTC. The chain links TRBV7-8 to TRBJ2-7, with TRBD2 matching 7 bases. The junction had 11 bases not matched to a gene; V was cut back by 7 bases and J by 2 bases. Germline V gives CDR1 SGHVS, CDR2 FQNEAQ. The CDR3 runs to 15 residues.

This rearrangement joins TRBV24-1 to TRBJ2-1; TRBD2 matches 7 bases. V lost 7 bases, J lost 4 bases, and 3 bases stayed unmatched. CDR3 length: 13 amino acids. Germline V lookup: CDR1 KGHDR, CDR2 SFDVKD. The DNA of the CDR3 is TGTGCCACCAGGGCTAGCGGATACAATGAGCAGTTCTTC. Amino acids: CATRASGYNEQFF.

The genes are TRBV7-9 and TRBJ1-3; no definite D call. The CDR3 runs 16 residues. Trimming left V 3 bases short and J 0 bases short, with 12 bases between. CDR1 SEHNR and CDR2 FQNEAQ come from the germline V gene (reference sequence). CDR3 DNA sequence: TGTGCCAGCAGCTTTGACTCCCCGAGCTCTGGAAACACCATATATTTT. It is translated as CASSFDSPSSGNTIYF.

This clone appeared a single time. The rearrangement joins TRBV3-1 (or the pseudogene TRBV3-2) to TRBJ2-2; a weak D match, TRBD2 (5 bases). Germline V lookup: CDR1 LGHDT, CDR2 YNNKEL (reference sequence). The CDR3 has 16 residues. Trimming shortened V by 0 bases and J by 3 bases, and 11 bases separated the two germline ends. The CDR3 nucleotides read TGTGCCAGCAGCCAAGAGTTTCTGGGAGACACCGGGGAGCTGTTTTTT. This translates into CASSQEFLGDTGELFF.

This chain links TRBV7-2 with TRBJ2-5; possible D gene TRBD2, 6 bases. Germline-derived CDR1 and CDR2 are SGHTA and FQGNSA. V was cut by 5 bases and J by 0 bases, with 10 bases left in between. CDR3 length: 14 residues. The CDR3 DNA is TGTGCCAGCAGCCAGGCGGGGTACCAAGAGACCCAGTACTTC. This encodes CASSQAGYQETQYF. Looking up the rest from reference TRBV7-2 and TRBJ2-5 gives the full variable domain: GAGVSQSPSNKVTEKGKDVELRCDPISGHTALYWYRQSLGQGLEFLIYFQGNSAPDKSGLPSDRFSAERTGGSVSTLTIQRTQQEDSAVYLCASSQAGYQETQYFGPGTRLLVL.

The chain combines TRBV18 with TRBJ2-3, with 10 bases lining up with TRBD2. Germline CDR1 KGHSH, CDR2 LQKENI. CDR3 size: 17 residues. V dropped 3 bases and J dropped 2; count of bases not matched to a gene: 8. CDR3 sequence: CASSPRQREGTTDTQYF. The CDR3, as DNA: TGTGCCAGCTCACCCAGGCAGCGGGAGGGCACCACAGATACGCAGTATTTT.

This chain uses TRBV6-2 or TRBV6-3 with TRBJ2-4, with TRBD2 identical over 14 bases. V was clipped by 4 bases and J by 5 bases; unmatched bases: 10. CDR3 length: 18 residues. CDR1 is MNHEY and CDR2 is SVGEGT in the germline V gene. The CDR3 DNA follows: TGTGCCAGCAGTTCCCGAAGACTAGCGGGGGGGCCACAAAACATTCAGTACTTC. Protein sequence: CASSSRRLAGGPQNIQYF.

J is TRBJ1-6 and V is TRBV9, with 9 bases aligning to TRBD1. Per the germline V gene, CDR1 is SGDLS and CDR2 is YYNGEE. The length of the CDR3 is 15 residues. Germline trimming cut 3 bases from V and 9 bases from J; bases unmatched to any gene: 7. The CDR3 sequence is CASSDLTGGASPLHF. The CDR3, as DNA: TGTGCCAGCAGCGACCTGACAGGGGGGGCTTCACCCCTCCACTTT.

The CDR3 region has the DNA TGTGCCTGGAAGGGGACTAGCCCAGATACGCAGTATTTT. Translating it yields CAWKGTSPDTQYF. The chain has TRBV30 and TRBJ2-3, with 9 bases identical to TRBD2. The germline V gene has CDR1 GTSNPN and CDR2 SVGIG (reference sequence). J gave up 4 bases and V 4 bases, and 3 bases lay outside the gene matches. The CDR3 is 13 amino acids.

The chain employs TRBV9 and TRBJ1-1; 7 bases map to TRBD1. Germline V gene data show CDR1 as SGDLS and CDR2 as YYNGEE. This CDR3 contains 14 residues. The J segment lost 5 bases and the V segment lost 3 bases, leaving 7 bases of the junction unmatched. Written as DNA, the CDR3 is TGTGCCAGCAGCGAAACTCAGGGGGGAACTGAAGCTTTCTTT. This codes for CASSETQGGTEAFF. The full variable domain, completed using reference TRBV9 and TRBJ1-1, is DSGVTQTPKHLITATGQRVTLRCSPRSGDLSVYWYQQSLDQGLQFLIQYYNGEERAKGNILERFSAQQFPDLHSELNLSSLELGDSALYFCASSETQGGTEAFFGQGTRLTVV.